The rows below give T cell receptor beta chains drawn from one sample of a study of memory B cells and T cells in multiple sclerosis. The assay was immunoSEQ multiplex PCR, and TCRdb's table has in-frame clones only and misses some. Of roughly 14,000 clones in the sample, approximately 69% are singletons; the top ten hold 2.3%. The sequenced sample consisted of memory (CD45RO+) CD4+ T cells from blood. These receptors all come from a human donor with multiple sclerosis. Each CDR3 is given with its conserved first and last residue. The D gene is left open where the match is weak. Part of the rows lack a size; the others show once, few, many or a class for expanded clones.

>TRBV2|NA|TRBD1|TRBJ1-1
TGTGCCAGCAGCGTTACAGGGGGTGACACTGAAGCTTTCTTT
CASSVTGGDTEAFF
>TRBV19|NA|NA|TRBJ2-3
TGTGCCAGTAGTAGACCCGGGGCGGGATCACGGGATACGCAGTATTTT
CASSRPGAGSRDTQYF
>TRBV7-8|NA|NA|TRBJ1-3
TGTGCCAGCAGCCCTCGGGGGTCTGGAAACACCATATATTTT
CASSPRGSGNTIYF
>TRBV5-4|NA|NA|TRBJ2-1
TGTGCCAGCAGCGCGAACCCCTTCGGAGATGAGCAGTTCTTC
CASSANPFGDEQFF
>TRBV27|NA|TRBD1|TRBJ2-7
TGTGCCAGCAGGCCGGGACAGTCCGCCTACGAGCAGTACTTC
CASRPGQSAYEQYF
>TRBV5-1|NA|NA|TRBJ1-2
TGCGCCAGCAGCTTGTATCCGGGGGTGGGCTATGGCTACACCTTC
CASSLYPGVGYGYTF
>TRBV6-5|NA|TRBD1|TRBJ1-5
TGTGCCAGCAGCGCCGACAGGGGACGGAATCAGCCCCAGCATTTT
CASSADRGRNQPQHF
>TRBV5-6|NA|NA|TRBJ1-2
TGTGCCAGCAGCAAAGACACCTATGGCTACACCTTC
CASSKDTYGYTF
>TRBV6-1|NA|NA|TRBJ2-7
TGTGCCAGCAGTTTGACAGCCTACGAGCAGTACTTC
CASSLTAYEQYF
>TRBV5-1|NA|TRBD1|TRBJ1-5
TGCGCCAGCAGCTTGGGGGACAGGACGGCGAATCAGCCCCAGCATTTT
CASSLGDRTANQPQHF
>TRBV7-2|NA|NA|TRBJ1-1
TGTGCCAGCAGCTTAACCAGGTCTTCTAACACTGAAGCTTTCTTT
CASSLTRSSNTEAFF
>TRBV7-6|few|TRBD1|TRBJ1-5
TGTGCCAGCAGCTTAGGGACAGGGGTTTTCAATCAGCCCCAGCATTTT
CASSLGTGVFNQPQHF
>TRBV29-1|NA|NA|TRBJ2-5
TGCAGCGTTGAAGGTGGCCTTGGGACAGCCAGGGGGGCGGTTGCCCAGTACTTC
CSVEGGLGTARGAVAQYF
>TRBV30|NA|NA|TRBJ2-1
TGTGCCTGGAGCACTAGCCGATACAATGAGCAGTTCTTC
CAWSTSRYNEQFF
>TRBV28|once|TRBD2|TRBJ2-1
TGTGCCAGCAGTTTAACCAGTCTAGCGGCCTACAATGAGCAGTTCTTC
CASSLTSLAAYNEQFF
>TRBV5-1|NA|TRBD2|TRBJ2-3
TGCGCCAGCAGCTTAGCGGGGGGGCCAGATACGCAGTATTTT
CASSLAGGPDTQYF
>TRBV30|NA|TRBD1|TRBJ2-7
TGTGCCTGGAGTGAAGGGACAGTAAACTACGAGCAGTACTTC
CAWSEGTVNYEQYF
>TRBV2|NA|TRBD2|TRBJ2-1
TGTGCCAGCAGTTATTCCGGGACTAGCGGGGTGTACAATGAGCAGTTCTTC
CASSYSGTSGVYNEQFF
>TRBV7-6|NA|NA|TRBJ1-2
TGTGCCAGCAGCCCACAGGTCCTCAACTATGGCTACACCTTC
CASSPQVLNYGYTF
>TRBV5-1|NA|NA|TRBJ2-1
TGCGCCAGCAGACCCGCGGGCTACAATGAGCAGTTCTTC
CASRPAGYNEQFF
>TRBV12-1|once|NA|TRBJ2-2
TGTGCCAGCAGCTTTGCCGGACTAAACACCGGGGAGCTGTTTTTT
CASSFAGLNTGELFF
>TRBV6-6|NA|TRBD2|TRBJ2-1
TGTGCCAGCAGCCCGGGGACTAGGCAGTTCTTC
CASSPGTRQFF
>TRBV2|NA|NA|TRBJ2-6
TGTGCCAGCAGTTCGGGACTGGATCGATCCGGGGCCAACGTCCTGACTTTC
CASSSGLDRSGANVLTF
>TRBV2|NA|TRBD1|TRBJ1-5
TGTGCCAGCAGTCCTCGGACAGGGCGAAATAGCAATCAGCCCCAGCATTTT
CASSPRTGRNSNQPQHF
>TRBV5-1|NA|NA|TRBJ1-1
TGCGCCAGCAGCTCGGGGGTTGGTACTGAAGCTTTCTTT
CASSSGVGTEAFF
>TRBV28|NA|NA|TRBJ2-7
TGTGCCAGCAGTTTTAACGGTCTTTCCTACGAGCAGTACTTC
CASSFNGLSYEQYF
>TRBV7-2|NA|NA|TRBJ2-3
TGTGCCAGCAGCTCCAGTTCCTCCGGGACAGATACGCAGTATTTT
CASSSSSSGTDTQYF
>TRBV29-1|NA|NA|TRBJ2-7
TGCAGCGCCCGGGGGTGGAACTACGAGCAGTACTTC
CSARGWNYEQYF
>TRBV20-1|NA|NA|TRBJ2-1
TGCAGTGCTAGGGATCTGGAGAAGCAGTTCTTC
CSARDLEKQFF
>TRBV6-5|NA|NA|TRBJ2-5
TGTGCCAGCGGGGGGGCCTTCCAAGAGACCCAGTACTTC
CASGGAFQETQYF
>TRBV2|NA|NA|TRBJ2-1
TGTGCCAGCAGGGGGACTTACCGCAAAAGCAATGAGCAGTTCTTC
CASRGTYRKSNEQFF
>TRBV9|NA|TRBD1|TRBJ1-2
TGTGCCAGCAGCGTGTCCGGGACAGGGTGGCGGGGCTACACCTTC
CASSVSGTGWRGYTF
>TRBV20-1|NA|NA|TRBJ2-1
TGCAGTGCCATCCGGGAGTACCAGTTCTTC
CSAIREYQFF
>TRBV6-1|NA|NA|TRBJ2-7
TGTGCCAGCAGTGAAGGTTTGCGAGAGCAGTACTTC
CASSEGLREQYF
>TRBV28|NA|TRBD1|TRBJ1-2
TGTGCCAGCAACAGTCCCGGGACAGGCAATATTAACTATGGCTACACCTTC
CASNSPGTGNINYGYTF
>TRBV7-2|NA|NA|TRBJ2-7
TGTGCCAGCAGCTCCCGACAGGCGACCTACGAGCAGTACTTC
CASSSRQATYEQYF
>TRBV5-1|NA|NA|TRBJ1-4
TGCGCCAGCAGCGCCTTGGGCGAAAAACTGTTTTTT
CASSALGEKLFF
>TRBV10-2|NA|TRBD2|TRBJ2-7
TGCGCCAGCAGCGGACTAGCGGGAGTCTACGAGCAGTACTTC
CASSGLAGVYEQYF
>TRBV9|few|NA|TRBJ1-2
TGTGCCAGCAGCGTAGAGGTCCAGGGAACCTATGGCTACACCTTC
CASSVEVQGTYGYTF
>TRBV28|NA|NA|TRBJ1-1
TGTGCCAGCAGTTCAGCGCTGGGTAATCCTTTCTTT
CASSSALGNPFF
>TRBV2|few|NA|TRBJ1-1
TGTGCCAGCAGTGAACGACGGGGGAACACTGAAGCTTTCTTT
CASSERRGNTEAFF
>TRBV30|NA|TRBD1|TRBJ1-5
TGTGCCTGGGGTGGACAGGGTCAACAGCCCCAGCATTTT
CAWGGQGQQPQHF
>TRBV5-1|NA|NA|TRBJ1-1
TGCGCCAGCAAAGGGGCGGATACCAACACTGAAGCTTTCTTT
CASKGADTNTEAFF
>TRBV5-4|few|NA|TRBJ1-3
TGTGCCAGCAGCTCCATAGACGGGGGAAACACCATATATTTT
CASSSIDGGNTIYF
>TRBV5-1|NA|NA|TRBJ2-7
TGCGCCAGCAGCTTGGAGGGGGAGCAGTACTTC
CASSLEGEQYF
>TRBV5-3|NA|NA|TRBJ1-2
TGTGCCAGAAGCCGCTACCCCGACGGGATCTATGGCTACACCTTC
CARSRYPDGIYGYTF
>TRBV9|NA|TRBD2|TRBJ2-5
TGTGCCAGCAGCAGACGGACGGCGGGGGGTGAGACCCAGTACTTC
CASSRRTAGGETQYF
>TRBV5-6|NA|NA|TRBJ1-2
TGTGCCAGCAGCTTGGGCAGGGTTTCATGGGGCTACACCTTC
CASSLGRVSWGYTF
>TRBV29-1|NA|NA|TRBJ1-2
TGCAGCGTTACCCTGACTGCGGCGGGTGGCTACACCTTC
CSVTLTAAGGYTF
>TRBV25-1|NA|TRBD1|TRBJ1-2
TGTGCCAGCAGTGAGACAGGGGGCTATGGCTACACCTTC
CASSETGGYGYTF
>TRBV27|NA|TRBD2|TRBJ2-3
TGTGCCAGCAGTTTATTTCTAGCGGGAGTAGATACGCAGTATTTT
CASSLFLAGVDTQYF
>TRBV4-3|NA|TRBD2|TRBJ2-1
TGCGCCAGCAGCCAAGATATGATGGGGGAGGGCCTTTCCTACAATGAGCAGTTCTTC
CASSQDMMGEGLSYNEQFF
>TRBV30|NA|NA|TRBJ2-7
TGTGCCTGGGATGACACAGGGACCGCCTACGAGCAGTACTTC
CAWDDTGTAYEQYF
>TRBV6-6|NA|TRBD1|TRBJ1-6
TGTGCCAGCAGTCCTACAGGGGAGCATTCACCCCTCCACTTT
CASSPTGEHSPLHF
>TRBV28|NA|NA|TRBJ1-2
TGTGCCAGCAGTTTAAGTACGGCTAACTATGGCTACACCTTC
CASSLSTANYGYTF
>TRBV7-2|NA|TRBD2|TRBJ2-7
TGTGCCAGCAGCTTAGGCCTAGCGGGAGACGAGCAGTACTTC
CASSLGLAGDEQYF
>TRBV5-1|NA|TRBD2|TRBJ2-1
TGCGCCAGCAGCTTGGTTCAAGCGGGGTTCTACAATGAGCAGTTCTTC
CASSLVQAGFYNEQFF
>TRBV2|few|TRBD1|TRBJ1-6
TGTGCCAGCAGGGACAGGGAGGGGAATTCACCCCTCCACTTT
CASRDREGNSPLHF
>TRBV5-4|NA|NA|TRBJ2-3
TGTGCCAGCAGCCGTGGTCGGGGCGGGACCTACACAGATACGCAGTATTTT
CASSRGRGGTYTDTQYF